These 27 T cell receptor beta chains were all obtained from the same sample, sequenced in a study of cytomegalovirus exposure and HLA in healthy donors. Both 60 Vbeta primers and 13 Jbeta primers went into the PCR. The protocol was immunoSEQ multiplex PCR, while the TCRdb copy is restricted to in-frame clones and leaves out a portion. The table records around 110,000 clones, 55% to 65% of them present only once. The sample consisted of PBMCs. The receptors were gathered from a woman in her 40s in good health and CMV-seropositive.

This sequence joins TRBV28 and TRBJ1-1; possibly TRBD1 for D (5 bases). Between the trimmed V and J ends, which lost 5 bases and 5 bases, there was a span of 15 bases. The germline gives CDR1 MDHEN, CDR2 SYDVKM. This CDR3 contains 14 residues. Written as DNA, the CDR3 is TGTGCCAGCAGTGTACTCAGGGATCGGACTGAAGCTTTCTTT. As protein: CASSVLRDRTEAFF.

This sequence joins TRBV9 and TRBJ2-3, with D perhaps matching TRBD1 (5 bases). V dropped 1 base and J dropped 0 bases, with 12 bases sitting between them. Germline V gene sequence: CDR1 SGDLS, CDR2 YYNGEE. The CDR3 has 16 residues. CDR3 coding DNA: TGTGCCAGCAGCGTATCGACAGTTACTAGCACAGATACGCAGTATTTT. Protein sequence: CASSVSTVTSTDTQYF.

This chain uses TRBV25-1 with TRBJ2-2; a possible D gene is TRBD1 (6 bases). Per the germline V gene, CDR1 is MGHDK and CDR2 is SYGVNS. The CDR3 contains 16 residues. The ends were cut back, 3 bases at V and 2 bases at J, with 13 bases in the middle. The CDR3 protein is CASSDRTEINTGELFF. DNA of the CDR3: TGTGCCAGCAGTGACCGGACAGAAATAAACACCGGGGAGCTGTTTTTT.

The chain joins TRBV25-1 to TRBJ2-7; D is possibly TRBD1 (6 bases). From germline, CDR1 is MGHDK and CDR2 SYGVNS. This CDR3 contains 15 residues. Trimming removed 6 bases from V and 0 bases from J, with 15 bases in between. The CDR3 reads CASSETGTLSYEQYF. The CDR3 nucleotides read TGTGCCAGCAGCGAGACCGGGACACTCTCCTACGAGCAGTACTTC.

The rearrangement joins TRBV6-5 to TRBJ1-1; D possibly corresponds to TRBD1 (6 bases). Looked up from germline, CDR1 is MNHEY and CDR2 is SVGAGI. CDR3 length equals 15 residues. V shed 0 bases and J shed 5 bases, with 13 bases lying between them. This CDR3 reads CASSYSPGADTEAFF. For the CDR3, the DNA is TGTGCCAGCAGTTACTCACCAGGGGCGGATACTGAAGCTTTCTTT.

The chain uses TRBV7-2 and TRBJ1-2; D gene ambiguous. V lost 3 bases, J lost 4 bases, and 12 bases lay in between. Germline V gene data show CDR1 as SGHTA and CDR2 as FQGNSA. The CDR3 runs 14 residues. The chain's CDR3 is CASSFLTDPYGYTF. DNA of the CDR3: TGTGCCAGCAGCTTTTTAACAGATCCCTATGGCTACACCTTC.

Here the CDR3 DNA reads TGTGCCAGCAGCATCCCCCAGGGGAGCTCCTACGAGCAGTACTTC. As protein: CASSIPQGSSYEQYF. The V and J genes are TRBV28 and TRBJ2-7, with a weak D call TRBD1 (6 bases). The CDR3 runs to 15 residues. Trimming removed 6 bases from V and 0 bases from J, with 15 bases in between. The germline V gene encodes CDR1 MDHEN and CDR2 SYDVKM.

The V call is TRBV7-2, the J call TRBJ2-2, with D perhaps TRBD1 (6 bases). In germline, CDR1 is SGHTA, CDR2 FQGNSA. Trimming took off 5 bases at V and 1 base at J, with 8 bases between the two ends. This CDR3 spans 14 amino acids. The CDR3 reads CASSQTGNTGELFF. For the CDR3, the DNA is TGTGCCAGCAGCCAGACAGGGAACACCGGGGAGCTGTTTTTT.

The V and J genes are TRBV5-1 and TRBJ2-5; perhaps TRBD1 as D (6 bases). The ends were cut back, 4 bases at V and 2 bases at J, with 15 bases in the middle. There are 15 residues in the CDR3. CDR1 and CDR2 (germline): SGHRS, YFSETQ. CDR3: CASSPDSRRQETQYF. The CDR3 bases are TGCGCCAGCAGCCCGGACAGTCGCAGGCAAGAGACCCAGTACTTC.

The gene calls are TRBV7-9 and TRBJ2-5; 12 nucleotides line up with TRBD2. Per germline, CDR1 SEHNR and CDR2 FQNEAQ (reference sequence). The length of the CDR3 is 15 residues. The V and J ends lost 2 bases and 5 bases, in that order; junction bases with no gene match: 3. In DNA form, the CDR3 reads TGTGCCAGCAGCTTAACGACTAGCGGGAGTGAGACCCAGTACTTC. Protein: CASSLTTSGSETQYF.

This chain joins TRBV7-3 and TRBJ2-2; the D is unclear. Per germline, CDR1 SGHTA and CDR2 FQGTGA. V gave up 5 bases and J gave up 3 bases, with 10 bases separating them. The CDR3 contains 14 residues. CDR3 coding DNA: TGTGCCAGCAGCGAATTAGTGTACACCGGGGAGCTGTTTTTT. The encoded protein is CASSELVYTGELFF. Based on the CDR3 plus reference TRBV7-3 and TRBJ2-2, the full variable domain is GAGVSQTPSNKVTEKGKYVELRCDPISGHTALYWYRQSLGQGPEFLIYFQGTGAADDSGLPNDRFFAVRPEGSVSTLKIQRTERGDSAVYLCASSELVYTGELFFGEGSRLTVL.

The chain carries TRBV19 and TRBJ1-2, with 7 bases aligning to TRBD1. CDR1 and CDR2 (germline): LNHDA, SQIVND (reference sequence). With V trimmed by 5 bases and J by 6 bases, 3 bases remained unmatched. The CDR3 sequence is 12 residues long. The CDR3 nucleotides read TGTGCCAGTAGTGCGGGACAGAATGGCTACACCTTC. Amino acids: CASSAGQNGYTF. Filled out from reference TRBV19 and TRBJ1-2, the complete variable domain reads DGGITQSPKYLFRKEGQNVTLSCEQNLNHDAMYWYRQDPGQGLRLIYYSQIVNDFQKGDIAEGYSVSREKKESFPLTVTSAQKNPTAFYLCASSAGQNGYTFGSGTRLTVV.

This clone has more than one count but fewer than ten. CDR3 loop: CASSPDRYYGYTF. The CDR3 bases are TGTGCCAGCAGCCCTGACAGATACTATGGCTACACCTTC. This chain uses TRBV6-1 with TRBJ1-2; TRBD1 is a possible D gene (5 bases). Germline values: CDR1 MNHNS, CDR2 SASEGT. The ends were cut back, 6 bases at V and 3 bases at J, with 11 bases in the middle. This CDR3 is built from 13 residues.

Comments on this clone: Distinct nucleotide sequences in the sample also encode this CDR3. The rearrangement links TRBV5-1 to TRBJ2-5; 11 nucleotides line up with TRBD2. The ends lost 3 bases at V and 5 bases at J; junction bases unmatched: 3. CDR3 length: 14 residues. Germline V gene lookup returns CDR1 SGHRS and CDR2 YFSETQ. The CDR3 DNA sequence: TGCGCCAGCAGCTCGGGACTAGCGGTTGAGACCCAGTACTTC. Residues: CASSSGLAVETQYF. Full variable domain (remainder filled in from reference TRBV5-1 and TRBJ2-5): KAGVTQTPRYLIKTRGQQVTLSCSPISGHRSVSWYQQTPGQGLQFLFEYFSETQRNKGNFPGRFSGRQFSNSRSEMNVSTLELGDSALYLCASSSGLAVETQYFGPGTRLLVL.

V and J are TRBV6-5 and TRBJ2-1, with 10 bases lining up with TRBD2. Unmatched junction bases numbered 5, after V lost 5 bases and J lost 7 bases. CDR3 length: 14 amino acids. Per the germline V gene, CDR1 is MNHEY and CDR2 is SVGAGI. This CDR3 is CASSTSGDGNEQFF. As DNA, the CDR3 is TGTGCCAGCAGTACTAGCGGGGACGGGAATGAGCAGTTCTTC.

V is TRBV7-9 and J is TRBJ2-3, with 7 bases identical to TRBD2. Germline V gene lookup returns CDR1 SEHNR and CDR2 FQNEAQ (reference sequence). V lost 4 bases, J lost 12 bases, and 10 bases stayed unmatched. The CDR3 is made up of 13 amino acids. The CDR3 is CASSSLTERDQYF. Written as DNA, the CDR3 is TGTGCCAGCAGCTCCCTGACCGAGCGGGATCAGTATTTT.

This chain joins TRBV6-5 and TRBJ1-1; D gene uncertain. Trimming left V 4 bases short and J 1 base short, with 13 bases between. The CDR3 consists of 15 residues. Germline CDR1 MNHEY, CDR2 SVGAGI. CDR3 in DNA: TGTGCCAGCAGTTCCCCCGGGGAAGCGAACACTGAAGCTTTCTTT. This gives the protein CASSSPGEANTEAFF.

This clone was detected a few times. The rearrangement uses TRBV6-5 and TRBJ1-1; D remains ambiguous. V was shortened by 2 bases and J by 5 bases, with 12 bases between the two germline ends. Germline loops: CDR1 MNHEY, CDR2 SVGAGI. This CDR3 contains 14 residues. The CDR3 DNA is TGTGCCAGCAGTTACGCGAGGGTGGGAACTGAAGCTTTCTTT. This gives the protein CASSYARVGTEAFF.

The rearrangement links TRBV7-9 to TRBJ2-2; 7 bases align to TRBD1. Germline V gene sequence: CDR1 SEHNR, CDR2 FQNEAQ (reference sequence). The CDR3 is 13 amino acids. Losses at the gene ends were 7 bases for V and 8 bases for J; bases not matched to a gene: 7. The chain's CDR3 is CASTPKGAGELFF. The CDR3 DNA reads as TGTGCCAGCACCCCGAAGGGGGCAGGGGAGCTGTTTTTT.

V is TRBV19 and J is TRBJ2-7; 7 bases line up with TRBD2. V gave up 6 bases and J gave up 2 bases; unmatched junction bases: 7. The CDR3 is 14 residues long. Germline V lookup: CDR1 LNHDA, CDR2 SQIVND (reference sequence). The CDR3 DNA sequence: TGTGCCAGTAGACGCGGCGCGGGGGCCTACGAGCAGTACTTC. Protein product: CASRRGAGAYEQYF.

This clone has a single count. This sequence joins TRBV6-5 and TRBJ2-7, with 11 positions matching TRBD2. The CDR3 consists of 15 residues. V was clipped by 4 bases and J by 6 bases; unmatched bases: 8. Germline CDR1 is MNHEY and CDR2 is SVGAGI. CDR3 protein: CASSSRLAGGAEQYF. Written as DNA, the CDR3 is TGTGCCAGCAGTTCACGCCTAGCGGGAGGCGCCGAGCAGTACTTC.

The CDR3 DNA reads TGTGCCAGCAGTTTGACTAGCGGGAGAGTCTACGAGCAGTACTTC. This gives the protein CASSLTSGRVYEQYF. This sequence joins TRBV28 and TRBJ2-7; 12 bases agree with TRBD2. V lost 3 bases, J lost 3 bases, and 3 bases stayed unmatched. This CDR3 is built from 15 residues. Germline CDR1 reads MDHEN; CDR2 reads SYDVKM.

The chain employs TRBV15 and TRBJ2-7, with 7 bases matching TRBD2. CDR3 size: 15 residues. Looked up from germline, CDR1 is LNHNV and CDR2 is YYDKDF (reference sequence). Losses at the gene ends were 1 base for V and 0 bases for J; bases not matched to a gene: 3. CDR3 nucleotide sequence: TGTGCCACCAGCAGAGTTGCGGGAGTCTCCTACGAGCAGTACTTC. Residues: CATSRVAGVSYEQYF.

This chain joins TRBV5-4 and TRBJ2-1; TRBD2 matches at 9 bases. V trimming: 3 bases; J trimming: 6 bases; junction bases outside the gene matches: 10. The CDR3 is 16 residues long. Per the germline V gene, CDR1 is SGHNT and CDR2 is YYREEE (reference sequence). CDR3 region: CASSSTAGLAPNEQFF. The CDR3 nucleotides are TGTGCCAGCAGCTCTACCGCGGGACTAGCCCCCAATGAGCAGTTCTTC.

The chain is built from TRBV19 and TRBJ2-7; 10 nucleotides align to TRBD2. In germline, CDR1 is LNHDA, CDR2 SQIVND (reference sequence). The V gene end was trimmed by 4 bases and the J gene end by 3 bases; junction bases not matched to a gene: 3. CDR3 size: 14 residues. CDR3 sequence reads: CASSRLAGYYEQYF. The DNA for the CDR3 is TGTGCCAGTAGTAGACTAGCGGGTTACTACGAGCAGTACTTC.

This rearrangement joins TRBV27 to TRBJ2-7; no firm D call. This CDR3 spans 13 amino acids. Trimming pared 4 bases from V and 2 bases from J, leaving 9 bases between. Germline-derived CDR1 and CDR2 are MNHEY and SMNVEV (reference sequence). The DNA of the CDR3 is TGTGCCAGCAGTTCCCGTCCCGCCTACGAGCAGTACTTC. It specifies CASSSRPAYEQYF.

The chain recombines TRBV29-1 with TRBJ1-2; D unresolved. The germline V gene encodes CDR1 SQVTM and CDR2 ANQGSEA. V was shortened by 6 bases and J by 4 bases, with 15 bases between the two germline ends. This CDR3 spans 13 amino acids. CDR3 bases: TGCAGCGTAGTAACAGACCTGCTCTATGGCTACACCTTC. Residues: CSVVTDLLYGYTF.